This T cell receptor (beta chain) emerged from a study of T cells in Graves' hyperthyroidism and ophthalmopathy. Whole-study findings and limits: A model built on 13 V-J features separated ophthalmopathy from stable hyperthyroidism.

On this clonotype: Its antigen is not known.

Researchers amplified the TCR beta CDR3 regions from RNA transcripts. The TCR CDR3 first-round RT-PCR relied on the HTBI primer set. One entry per CDR3 protein, called by TCRdb with MiXCR from the multiplex PCR reads. The table lists hundreds of thousands of distinct CDR3 sequences, roughly 37% of them singletons, with approximately 8.7% in the top ten. The CDR3 is 14 residues long. Germline loops: CDR1 SGHNT, CDR2 YENEEA. V dropped 3 bases and J dropped 7; count of bases not matched to a gene: 6. Uncontrolled infection, other autoimmune disease, pregnancy or lactation barred patients from enrollment. Clinical symptoms, serum thyroxine and TRAb, thyroid ultrasound and orbital computed tomography were used for the diagnoses.

V usage is TRBV11-3 and J usage is TRBJ1-2; 9 nucleotides agree with TRBD1. The receptor was derived from a man between 18 and 35 years old with Graves' hyperthyroidism. Sequencing was performed on blood. CDR3 DNA sequence: TGTGCCAGCAGCTTGGGACAGGGATATTCTGGCTACACCTTC. It specifies CASSLGQGYSGYTF.